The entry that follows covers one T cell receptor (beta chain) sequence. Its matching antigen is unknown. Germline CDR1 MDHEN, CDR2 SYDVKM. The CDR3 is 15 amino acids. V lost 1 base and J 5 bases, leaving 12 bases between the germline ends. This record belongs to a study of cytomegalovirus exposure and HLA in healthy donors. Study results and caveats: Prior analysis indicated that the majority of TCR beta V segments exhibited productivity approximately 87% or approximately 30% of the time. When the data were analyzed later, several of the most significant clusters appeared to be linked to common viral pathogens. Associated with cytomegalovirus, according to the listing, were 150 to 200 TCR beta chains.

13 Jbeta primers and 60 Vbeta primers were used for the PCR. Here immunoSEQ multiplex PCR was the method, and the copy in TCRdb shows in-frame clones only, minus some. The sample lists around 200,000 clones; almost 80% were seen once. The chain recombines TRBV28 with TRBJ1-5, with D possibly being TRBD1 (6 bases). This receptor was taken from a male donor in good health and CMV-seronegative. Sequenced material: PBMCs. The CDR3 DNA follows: TGTGCCAGCAGTTTATCCAGGGGCGCCGATCAGCCCCAGCATTTT. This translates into CASSLSRGADQPQHF.